This is a list of T cell receptor beta chains from one sample in a study of beta chain features in type 1 diabetes. The repertoire was sequenced with immunoSEQ multiplex PCR; TCRdb's copy has only in-frame clones and lacks some. The sample shows approximately 170,000 clones, approximately 62% of them seen only once. The sequencing input was naive CD4+ T cells from blood. These receptors all come from a man aged 30 to 39 with type 1 diabetes. Each CDR3 is given with its conserved first and last residue. A D gene is named only where the DNA matches it firmly. A row's size may be missing; if present it is once, few, many or a size class.

TGCACCAGCAGCCGGCCAGGGGGCCCCACAGGGACCCAGTACTTC	CTSSRPGGPTGTQYF	NA	TRBV1	TRBJ2-5	NA
TGTGCCAGCAGCCCAATGGTCGGGACAGAGACCTACGAGCAGTACTTC	CASSPMVGTETYEQYF	TRBD1	TRBV5-6	TRBJ2-7	few
TGTGCCAGCAGTCTCGGACTAGCTGCCTACGAGCAGTACTTC	CASSLGLAAYEQYF	TRBD2	TRBV6-5	TRBJ2-7	NA
TGCGCCAGCAGCCTACAGGGGGCATCTGAAGCTTTCTTT	CASSLQGASEAFF	TRBD1	TRBV4-3	TRBJ1-1	NA
TGTGCCAGCAGCAAGGACCAGTACAATGAGCAGTTCTTC	CASSKDQYNEQFF	NA	TRBV5-6	TRBJ2-1	NA
TGTGCCAGCAGCTTAGCCTTGAACACTGAAGCTTTCTTT	CASSLALNTEAFF	NA	TRBV7-9	TRBJ1-1	NA
TGCGCCAGCAGCCGGTGGACAGTTAACTATGGCTACACCTTC	CASSRWTVNYGYTF	NA	TRBV4-3	TRBJ1-2	NA
TGTGCCAGCAGTGAATCATCGAGAGGGTACGAGACCCAGTACTTC	CASSESSRGYETQYF	NA	TRBV25-1	TRBJ2-5	NA
TGTGCCTGGTCATCCGGGGCAAGCAAGCAGTACTTC	CAWSSGASKQYF	NA	TRBV30	TRBJ2-7	NA
TGTGCCAGCAGCGTAGAACAGGGGACCTACGAGCAGTACTTC	CASSVEQGTYEQYF	TRBD1	TRBV9	TRBJ2-7	NA
TGTGCCAGCTCACCACCGAACAGGGTGACGAACACTGAAGCTTTCTTT	CASSPPNRVTNTEAFF	NA	TRBV18	TRBJ1-1	NA
TGCGCCAGCAGCTTGGATGTTCCTTCGAACACTGAAGCTTTCTTT	CASSLDVPSNTEAFF	NA	TRBV5-1	TRBJ1-1	NA
TGCAGCGTTCCACCTGAAGGGTTACGGAACACTGAAGCTTTCTTT	CSVPPEGLRNTEAFF	NA	TRBV29-1	TRBJ1-1	NA
TGCAGCGGCGCGAGGATGGGATCCGGGGAGCTGTTTTTT	CSGARMGSGELFF	NA	TRBV29-1	TRBJ2-2	NA
TGTGCCAGCAGCCTTAAGTGGGGGTCGGCCAAAAACATTCAGTACTTC	CASSLKWGSAKNIQYF	NA	TRBV14	TRBJ2-4	NA
TGTGCCTGGAACCTCCTTCAGGGCCCTGGGGCCAACGTCCTGACTTTC	CAWNLLQGPGANVLTF	NA	TRBV30	TRBJ2-6	NA
TGTGCCAGCAGTCCGGGTCCCTCGGACATTCAGTACTTC	CASSPGPSDIQYF	NA	TRBV28	TRBJ2-4	few
TGCGCCAGCAGCCAAGATCGGGGGCACAATGAGCAGTTCTTC	CASSQDRGHNEQFF	NA	TRBV4-3	TRBJ2-1	NA
TGCGCCAGCAGCCAAGAGTCTAGTTTTGATACGCAGTATTTT	CASSQESSFDTQYF	NA	TRBV4-3	TRBJ2-3	NA
TGCGCCAGCAGCCAAGGAAGAAGTAATGAGCAGTTCTTC	CASSQGRSNEQFF	NA	TRBV4-3	TRBJ2-1	few
TGTGCCAGCAGTCCTCTTTCTCTAGCCAAAAACATTCAGTACTTC	CASSPLSLAKNIQYF	NA	TRBV14	TRBJ2-4	NA
TGTGCCAGCAGATACGAGCAGTACTTC	CASRYEQYF	NA	TRBV27	TRBJ2-7	NA
TGTGCCAGCAGCCCGGGACGCAACACTGAAGCTTTCTTT	CASSPGRNTEAFF	NA	TRBV7-9	TRBJ1-1	NA
TGTGCCAGCAGTGACTCGACACGGGAGCAGTTCTTC	CASSDSTREQFF	NA	TRBV6-4	TRBJ2-1	NA
TGCGCCAGCGCCTCGGGGTTCGGAAACACCATATATTTT	CASASGFGNTIYF	NA	TRBV4-3	TRBJ1-3	few
TGTGCCAGCAGCCCCTGGACTAGCGGGGACAACACAGATACGCAGTATTTT	CASSPWTSGDNTDTQYF	TRBD2	TRBV5-8	TRBJ2-3	NA
TGCAGTGCTGGACTCGGGTACGAGCAGTACTTC	CSAGLGYEQYF	NA	TRBV20-1	TRBJ2-7	NA
TGCGCCAGCAGCTTGGCAGTGCCAGAGACCCAGTACTTC	CASSLAVPETQYF	NA	TRBV5-1	TRBJ2-5	NA
TGTGCCAGCAGTTCCCACGGACAGGGTTACAATGAGCAGTTCTTC	CASSSHGQGYNEQFF	TRBD1	TRBV28	TRBJ2-1	few
TGTGCCAGCAGCTGGACTAGCGGGGGTCACAATGAGCAGTTCTTC	CASSWTSGGHNEQFF	TRBD2	TRBV7-6	TRBJ2-1	NA
TGTGCCATCAGTGAGGGGACAGGGTCCTACGAGCAGTACTTC	CAISEGTGSYEQYF	TRBD1	TRBV10-3	TRBJ2-7	NA
TGTGCCAGCAGGGCATATAATTCACCCCTCCACTTT	CASRAYNSPLHF	NA	TRBV25-1	TRBJ1-6	NA
TGTGCCAGCAGCAGACAAGAGACCCAGTACTTC	CASSRQETQYF	NA	TRBV7-6	TRBJ2-5	NA
TGCAGCGTAGCCGGGACACCCGAAAATGAGCAGTTCTTC	CSVAGTPENEQFF	NA	TRBV29-1	TRBJ2-1	few
TGTGCCAGCAGACTGGACAGGGACAGTGGCTACACCTTC	CASRLDRDSGYTF	TRBD1	TRBV6-5	TRBJ1-2	NA
TGTGCCAGCAGCCTGGAGGATTCCTACGAGCAGTACTTC	CASSLEDSYEQYF	NA	TRBV7-2	TRBJ2-7	few
TGTGCCTGGAGAGGGACTAGCGGGGCCCCGCCCGAGTACTTC	CAWRGTSGAPPEYF	TRBD2	TRBV30	TRBJ2-5	NA